What follows are 14 T cell receptor beta chains derived from one specimen sequenced in a study of T cells in Graves' hyperthyroidism and ophthalmopathy. TCR beta CDR3 regions were amplified from RNA. HTBI primers drove first-round RT-PCR of the TCR CDR3. One entry per CDR3 protein results from TCRdb running MiXCR on the multiplex PCR reads. The repertoire has nearly 600,000 distinct CDR3 sequences, approximately 14% of them found once; the top ten carry approximately 6.4%. The material sequenced was blood. The receptors originated from a woman in her late teens or twenties with Graves' ophthalmopathy.

This clonotype was counted at least ten times. V and J are TRBV4-3 and TRBJ2-5; D unresolved. The ends were cut back, 2 bases at V and 2 bases at J, with 12 bases in the middle. Germline loops: CDR1 LGHNA, CDR2 YSLEER. This CDR3 is 15 amino acids long. CDR3 sequence reads: CASSQSRHRQETQYF. For the CDR3, the DNA is TGCGCCAGCAGCCAAAGCAGGCATCGGCAAGAGACCCAGTACTTC.

This clonotype was seen repeatedly, ten times or more. The gene calls are TRBV27 and TRBJ2-2; either TRBD1 or TRBD2 may supply D (6 bases each). Germline loops: CDR1 MNHEY, CDR2 SMNVEV (reference sequence). V dropped 3 bases and J dropped 3 bases, with 11 bases sitting between them. The CDR3 consists of 15 residues. CDR3 nucleotides: TGTGCCAGCAGTTTCGACAGGAGGGACACCGGGGAGCTGTTTTTT. Amino acid sequence: CASSFDRRDTGELFF.

This clonotype was seen more than once but under ten times. The rearrangement links TRBV20-1 to TRBJ2-7; tentatively, D is TRBD1 or TRBD2 (6 bases each). In germline, CDR1 is DFQATT, CDR2 SNEGSKA (reference sequence). Trimming removed 6 bases at V and 0 bases at J, with 18 bases between. This CDR3 comprises 15 residues. CDR3 DNA sequence: TGCAGTGCCAACCCCTCCGGGGGCGACTCCTACGAGCAGTACTTC. Encoded protein: CSANPSGGDSYEQYF.

The chain joins TRBV7-2 to TRBJ2-3; the match to TRBD2 covers 15 bases. Germline CDR1 SGHTA, CDR2 FQGNSA. V lost 1 base and J lost 8; bases outside the gene matches: 4. The CDR3 spans 16 residues. For the CDR3, the DNA is TGTGCCAGCAGCTTAGTGCAGGGACTAGCGGGAGGTACGCAGTATTTT. It specifies CASSLVQGLAGGTQYF.

This clonotype has only a few counts. CDR3 DNA: TGTGCCAGCAGCTTCAGCCTCGGTCGCGACTACTACGAGCAGTACTTC. This translates into CASSFSLGRDYYEQYF. The chain carries TRBV11-2 and TRBJ2-7; a weak D match, TRBD2 (5 bases). Trimming removed 3 bases from V and 3 bases from J, with 18 bases in between. The CDR3 is made up of 16 amino acids. Germline V gene lookup returns CDR1 SGHAT and CDR2 FQNNGV.

This clonotype came up many times. The chain recombines TRBV7-8 with TRBJ2-7; 13 nucleotides agree with TRBD2. Germline CDR1 is SGHVS and CDR2 is FQNEAQ. CDR3 length: 14 amino acids. V was clipped by 5 bases and J by 7 bases; unmatched bases: 5. The CDR3 nucleotides are TGTGCCAGCAGCCCAACGGGACTAGCGGGAGAGCAGTACTTC. This sequence encodes CASSPTGLAGEQYF.

This clonotype came up many times. The chain uses TRBV11-3 and TRBJ1-4; possible D gene TRBD1, 6 bases. The CDR3 contains 14 residues. Germline V gives CDR1 SGHNT, CDR2 YENEEA. Trimming took 2 bases from V and 10 from J, leaving 14 bases between them. The CDR3 is CASSLTQDSGKLFF. In nucleotides, the CDR3 is TGTGCCAGCAGCTTAACCCAGGACAGTGGAAAACTGTTTTTT.

This clonotype was counted ten times or more. V usage is TRBV9 and J usage is TRBJ1-2, with 7 bases matching TRBD1. This CDR3 is 13 amino acids long. Looked up from germline, CDR1 is SGDLS and CDR2 is YYNGEE. V shed 1 base, J shed 6 bases, and the junction held 3 bases outside the gene matches. The CDR3 loop reads CASSVQGVDGYTF. CDR3 nucleotide sequence: TGTGCCAGCAGCGTACAGGGGGTTGATGGCTACACCTTC.

This clonotype was observed many times. This chain joins TRBV11-1 and TRBJ1-2; D not certain. CDR1 and CDR2 (germline): SGHAT, FQDESV (reference sequence). The CDR3 length is 16 residues. Deletions cut 6 bases from V and 8 bases from J, with 25 bases between. CDR3 nucleotide sequence: TGTGCCAGCAGTCAAGCCCCCACCCGGATTAGATGGGGCTACACCTTC. This translates into CASSQAPTRIRWGYTF.

This clonotype was picked up many times. The rearrangement links TRBV13 to TRBJ2-3, with 8 bases identical to TRBD1. CDR1 is PRHDT and CDR2 is FYEKMQ in the germline V gene (reference sequence). The CDR3 runs to 18 residues. V dropped 8 bases and J dropped 11; count of bases not matched to a gene: 27. CDR3 in amino acids: CASRPSEKGQGWLGEQYF. The CDR3 coding sequence is TGTGCCAGCCGACCGAGTGAAAAAGGACAGGGATGGTTAGGGGAGCAGTATTTT. The full variable domain, completed using reference TRBV13 and TRBJ2-3, is AAGVIQSPRHLIKEKRETATLKCYPIPRHDTVYWYQQGPGQDPQFLISFYEKMQSDKGSIPDRFSAQQFSDYHSELNMSSLELGDSALYFCASRPSEKGQGWLGEQYFGPGTRLTVL.

The table lists this clonotype with many counts. The genes are TRBV7-9 and TRBJ2-7; 7 nucleotides match TRBD1. CDR3 length equals 15 residues. The ends lost 6 bases at V and 1 base at J; junction bases unmatched: 9. The germline gives CDR1 SEHNR, CDR2 FQNEAQ (reference sequence). This chain's CDR3 is CASRPPGTASYEQYF. The DNA of the CDR3 is TGTGCCAGCAGACCACCCGGGACAGCGTCCTACGAGCAGTACTTC. Drawing the rest from reference TRBV7-9 and TRBJ2-7, the complete variable domain is DTGVSQNPRHKITKRGQNVTFRCDPISEHNRLYWYRQTLGQGPEFLTYFQNEAQLEKSRLLSDRFSAERPKGSFSTLEIQRTEQGDSAMYLCASRPPGTASYEQYFGPGTRLTVT.

The chain links TRBV6-2 or TRBV6-3 to TRBJ2-1; the match to TRBD2 covers 8 bases. The V segment lost 6 bases and the J segment 2 bases; nucleotides outside the gene matches: 9. This CDR3 region has 16 residues. Germline CDR1 and CDR2: MNHEY and SVGEGT. DNA for the CDR3: TGTGCCAGCAGGGAGAAGGGTAGCGGGGCCTACAATGAGCAGTTCTTC. Its translation is CASREKGSGAYNEQFF.

This clonotype was counted at least ten times. V is TRBV2 and J is TRBJ1-5; no definite D call. CDR1 SNHLY and CDR2 FYNNEI come from the germline V gene. V was pared by 7 bases and J by 7 bases, with 14 bases between. This CDR3 region has 13 residues. CDR3: CASTPSVSQPQHF. CDR3 sequence (DNA): TGTGCCAGCACCCCGAGCGTTTCCCAGCCCCAGCATTTT. Variable domain in full (rest from reference TRBV2 and TRBJ1-5): EPEVTQTPSHQVTQMGQEVILRCVPISNHLYFYWYRQILGQKVEFLVSFYNNEISEKSEIFDDQFSVERPDGSNFTLKIRSTKLEDSAMYFCASTPSVSQPQHFGDGTRLSIL.

V and J are TRBV20-1 and TRBJ2-4, with D possibly being TRBD1 (6 bases). This CDR3 has 12 amino acids. Trimming pared 6 bases from V and 7 bases from J, leaving 13 bases between. Germline CDR1 is DFQATT and CDR2 is SNEGSKA (reference sequence). This chain's CDR3 is CSATWQGNIQYF. The CDR3 DNA reads as TGCAGTGCCACCTGGCAGGGGAACATTCAGTACTTC.